Sequencing of this T cell receptor (beta chain) was carried out in a study of early T cells in non-severe SARS-CoV-2 infection. Study background: Bulk RNA from unsorted whole blood was sequenced; chains were unpaired.

Germline CDR1 and CDR2: KGHSH and LQKENI. The V end was cut by 5 bases, the J end by 4 bases, with 15 bases between. The CDR3 has 15 amino acids. Individual cDNA molecules were tagged with unique molecular identifiers, the study reported. One entry per CDR3 protein results from TCRdb running MiXCR on the 5' RACE reads. The profile shows about 62,000 distinct CDR3 sequences, almost 9.5% of them singletons. J is TRBJ2-1 and V is TRBV18; D is possibly TRBD2 (5 bases). The material sequenced was whole blood. The TCR originated in an adult who was a healthcare worker with PCR-confirmed SARS-CoV-2 infection or an uninfected control (not recorded which). The CDR3 DNA follows: TGTGCCAGCTCAGACCTAGCTCAACAGTACAATGAGCAGTTCTTC. It encodes CASSDLAQQYNEQFF.